Below are 11 T cell receptor beta chains sequenced from a single sample in a study of CD8 T cells in Susac syndrome. Random-hexamer reverse transcription was applied to about 0.45 to 1 ug RNA. One entry per CDR3 protein, called by TCRdb with MiXCR from the immunoSEQ multiplex PCR reads. The repertoire consists of about 240,000 distinct CDR3 sequences, with almost 97% occurring once and the leading ten covering approximately 0.1%. Sample: CD4+ T cells from PBMCs. Receptor source: a human donor with Susac syndrome.

CDR3 loop: CSAAGTGQETQYF. CDR3 bases: TGCAGTGCTGCCGGGACAGGCCAAGAGACCCAGTACTTC. This chain connects TRBV20-1 to TRBJ2-5; 8 nucleotides line up with TRBD1. CDR1 and CDR2 (germline): DFQATT, SNEGSKA (reference sequence). Germline trimming cut 5 bases from V and 1 base from J; bases unmatched to any gene: 3. The CDR3 runs 13 residues.

The chain combines TRBV7-9 with TRBJ2-1; D is perhaps TRBD2 (5 bases). The CDR3 loop spans 14 amino acids. V dropped 2 bases and J dropped 8 bases, with 13 bases sitting between them. Germline V gene data show CDR1 as SEHNR and CDR2 as FQNEAQ (reference sequence). The CDR3 loop reads CASSLNLAGYEQFF. Here the CDR3 DNA reads TGTGCCAGCAGCTTAAACCTAGCCGGGTATGAGCAGTTCTTC.

The rearrangement joins TRBV14 to TRBJ2-1, with 9 nucleotides matching TRBD2. Germline V gene sequence: CDR1 SGHDN, CDR2 FVKESK. V dropped 1 base and J dropped 5; count of bases not matched to a gene: 3. The CDR3 spans 15 residues. Written as DNA, the CDR3 is TGTGCCAGCAGCCAAGTAGCGGGAGTCCACAATGAGCAGTTCTTC. Translation gives CASSQVAGVHNEQFF.

V usage is TRBV29-1 and J usage is TRBJ2-1; D perhaps matches TRBD2 (6 bases). Germline V gene data show CDR1 as SQVTM and CDR2 as ANQGSEA. The CDR3 covers 15 residues. V gave up 3 bases and J gave up 7 bases, with 19 bases separating them. CDR3 protein: CSVDYQSGVGNEQFF. The CDR3 DNA reads as TGCAGCGTTGACTATCAGTCGGGAGTGGGGAATGAGCAGTTCTTC.

The DNA for the CDR3 is TGCAGCGTTCCCGACCCGCCGGGCTATGGCTACACCTTC. Amino acid sequence: CSVPDPPGYGYTF. The chain recombines TRBV29-1 with TRBJ1-2; no definite D call. This CDR3 is 13 amino acids long. Trimming stripped 5 bases from V and 4 bases from J, with 14 bases between. CDR1 SQVTM and CDR2 ANQGSEA come from the germline V gene.

This clonotype was seen once. The chain is built from TRBV3-1 and TRBJ2-3, with 7 bases matching TRBD2. CDR3 length: 15 amino acids. The junction had 11 bases not matched to a gene; V was cut back by 4 bases and J by 7 bases. Germline loops: CDR1 LGHDT, CDR2 YNNKEL (reference sequence). CDR3 in amino acids: CASSPRTRGFNTQYF. CDR3 in DNA: TGTGCCAGCAGCCCCCGGACTAGAGGTTTTAATACGCAGTATTTT.

Only one count was recorded for this clonotype. The V call is TRBV7-3, the J call TRBJ2-6; D not certain. The germline CDR1 and CDR2 sequences are SGHTA and FQGTGA. This CDR3 is 18 amino acids long. With 3 bases removed from V and 0 bases from J, the gap between germline ends came to 15 bases. In DNA, the CDR3 is TGTGCCAGCAGCTTCCAGGCGACCAGGAACTCTGGGGCCAACGTCCTGACTTTC. Its protein product is CASSFQATRNSGANVLTF.

This rearrangement joins TRBV20-1 to TRBJ2-5; D might be TRBD2 (6 bases). CDR3 length: 14 amino acids. Trimming took 5 bases from V and 3 from J, leaving 16 bases between them. Germline CDR1 is DFQATT and CDR2 is SNEGSKA (reference sequence). The CDR3 bases are TGCAGTGCTCATCCCGGGGGAGCGGAAGAGACCCAGTACTTC. It translates to CSAHPGGAEETQYF.

The chain uses TRBV9 and TRBJ1-1, with a possible D match to TRBD1 (5 bases). CDR1 SGDLS and CDR2 YYNGEE come from the germline V gene. CDR3 length: 13 residues. The germline V and J ends were trimmed by 0 bases and 4 bases, with 7 bases remaining between them. The chain's CDR3 is CASSVGGATEAFF. DNA for the CDR3: TGTGCCAGCAGCGTAGGAGGGGCCACTGAAGCTTTCTTT.

The V gene is TRBV5-1, the J gene TRBJ2-4; no clear D. The end of the DNA is better explained by TRBJ2-7, so the J call may be wrong. The germline V gene has CDR1 SGHRS and CDR2 YFSETQ. The length of the CDR3 is 12 residues. CDR3 in amino acids: CASSLVQGEQYF. CDR3 sequence (DNA): TGCGCCAGCAGCTTGGTTCAAGGCGAGCAGTACTTC.

CDR3 protein: CASSLGPQGQASGELFF. DNA of the CDR3: TGTGCCAGCAGCTTGGGGCCCCAGGGACAGGCGAGCGGGGAGCTGTTTTTT. The genes are TRBV7-3 and TRBJ2-2; TRBD1 matches 8 bases. Germline CDR1 is SGHTA and CDR2 is FQGTGA. J lost 7 bases, V lost 3 bases, and 13 bases had no gene match. This CDR3 has 17 amino acids.